This TCR beta chain is drawn from a study of blood T cell repertoires in COVID-19 (dated by TCRdb to 2018 to 2020). Broadly, across the study: Samples from collaborators originated in the United States, Italy and Spain and spanned both the acute and convalescent phases of COVID-19. The prospective study material was composed of cDNA or gDNA derived from T cells, B-cell-depleted T cells, or PBMCs. The dataset comprised deeply sampled blood TCRbeta repertoires from subjects exposed to, actively infected with, or recovered from COVID-19. The repertoires were released in a freely available public database intended as a resource for research on the immune response to SARS-CoV-2. The samples were drawn from the first 160 participants of the ongoing ImmuneRACE study and from 1,254 subjects provided by 6 global collaborators. A de-identified subject ID, COVID-19 status, age in years and sex were almost always included in the sample metadata. Where available, HLA class I and class II types were obtained from metadata supplied by the sample provider rather than from assay-based typing. Overall study outcomes, separate from this receptor: The quantity of clinical and demographic metadata differed by source and by participant and was supplied without curation.

Each collaborating institution followed its own protocols to collect whole blood in K2EDTA tubes. For TCRbeta analysis, collaborators shipped samples as frozen whole blood, isolated PBMCs, or DNA extracted from either of those sample types. Points on this clone: No antigen is known for it. No much larger clone exists at a distance of one base, and base qualities are not known.

The immunoSEQ Assay, a bias-controlled multiplex PCR, was used to amplify TCRbeta CDR3 regions from genomic DNA. The study's processing was this. The number of nucleated cells in each sample was estimated by amplification of reference gene primers within the assay. To quantify the absolute abundance of each unique TCRbeta CDR3 rearrangement, sequence reads were collapsed and filtered. Productive Simpson clonality was computed per sample as the square root of Simpson's diversity index over productive rearrangements. TCRdb provides this immuneACCESS table in a form limited to in-frame rearrangements. Some clones are lacking; in checked studies, under half of them reflect an unresolved V gene, and why the rest are absent is not known. The DNA gave D and trimming, while V, J and clone size come from that table. This sample comprises around 170,000 clones, around 88% of them detected only once. Of the sample, 3.5% to 5% falls within the top ten clones.

There are 11 amino acids in the CDR3, from cysteine to phenylalanine inclusive. CDR3 DNA is the only sequence kept; it has 33 bases, read in frame from the first base. Deletion took 8 bases off V and 6 bases off J, with a span of 14 bases between the germline ends. The germline V gene (reference sequence) specifies GTSNPN as CDR1 and SVGIG as CDR2. The sample consisted of peripheral blood. The receptor comes from a young woman with acute or convalescent COVID-19. The chain was built from TRBV30 and TRBJ2-7, with TRBD1 perhaps the D gene, on 6 matching bases. The DNA sequence is TGTGCCGCCGATGGGGGCCGCGAGCAGTACTTC. Translated, this is CAADGGREQYF.